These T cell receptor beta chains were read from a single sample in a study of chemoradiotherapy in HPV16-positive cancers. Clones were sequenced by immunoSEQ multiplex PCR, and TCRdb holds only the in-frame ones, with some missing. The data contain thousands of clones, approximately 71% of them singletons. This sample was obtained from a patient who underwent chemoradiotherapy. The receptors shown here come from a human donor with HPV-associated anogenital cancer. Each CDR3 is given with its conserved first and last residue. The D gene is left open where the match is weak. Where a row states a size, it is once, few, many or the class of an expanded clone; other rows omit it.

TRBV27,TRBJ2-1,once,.,CASSLTAGGRRTYEQFF,TGTGCCAGCAGTTTAACGGCGGGTGGGAGACGTACGTATGAGCAGTTCTTC
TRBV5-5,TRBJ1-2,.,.,CASSLEGGAGYTF,TGTGCCAGCAGCCTAGAGGGCGGAGCGGGCTACACCTTC
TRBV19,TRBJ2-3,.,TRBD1,CASRDRGGTDTQYF,TGTGCCAGTAGGGACAGGGGTGGGACAGATACGCAGTATTTT
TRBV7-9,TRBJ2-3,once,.,CASSPIDTQYF,TGTGCCAGCAGCCCGATAGATACGCAGTATTTT
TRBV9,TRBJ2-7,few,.,CASSPSTGGGEQYF,TGTGCCAGCAGCCCCTCGACGGGGGGCGGCGAGCAGTACTTC
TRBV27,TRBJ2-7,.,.,CASKRESQGSYEQYF,TGTGCCAGCAAAAGAGAGTCCCAGGGATCCTACGAGCAGTACTTC
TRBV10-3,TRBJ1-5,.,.,CAISESTEAGQPQHF,TGTGCCATCAGTGAGTCGACAGAGGCGGGTCAGCCCCAGCATTTT
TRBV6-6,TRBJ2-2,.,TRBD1,CASSRDRSAGELFF,TGTGCCAGCAGTCGGGACAGGAGTGCCGGGGAGCTGTTTTTT
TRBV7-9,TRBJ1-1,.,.,CASSPLLANTEAFF,TGTGCCAGCAGTCCGTTACTAGCGAACACTGAAGCTTTCTTT
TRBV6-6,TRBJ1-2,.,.,CASSPQSNYGYTF,TGTGCCAGCAGCCCACAATCTAACTATGGCTACACCTTC
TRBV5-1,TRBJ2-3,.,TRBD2,CASSLRAGGSTDTQYF,TGCGCCAGCAGCCTAAGAGCGGGGGGAAGCACAGATACGCAGTATTTT
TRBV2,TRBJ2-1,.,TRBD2,CASSPHGSGSTYEQFF,TGTGCCAGCAGCCCCCATGGTAGCGGGAGCACCTATGAGCAGTTCTTC
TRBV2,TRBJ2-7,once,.,CASSERPYSYEQYF,TGTGCCAGCAGTGAACGCCCCTATTCCTACGAGCAGTACTTC
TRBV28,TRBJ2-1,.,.,CASSSHAGLAISSYNEQFF,TGTGCCAGCAGCTCCCACGCAGGACTCGCAATAAGCTCCTACAATGAGCAGTTCTTC
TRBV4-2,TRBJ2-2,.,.,CASSQAGTPGELFF,TGTGCCAGCAGCCAAGCGGGGACCCCCGGGGAGCTGTTTTTT
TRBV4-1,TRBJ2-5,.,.,CASSYRQEGTQYF,TGCGCCAGCAGCTACAGACAGGAGGGGACCCAGTACTTC
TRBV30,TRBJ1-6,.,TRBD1,CAWSVRRRGTVNSPLHF,TGTGCCTGGAGTGTACGTCGGCGTGGGACAGTCAATTCACCCCTCCACTTT
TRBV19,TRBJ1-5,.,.,CASSIWPPGNQPQHF,TGTGCCAGTAGTATTTGGCCTCCGGGCAATCAGCCCCAGCATTTT
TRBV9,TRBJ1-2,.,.,CASSHIAAGTPIWDYTF,TGTGCCAGCTCACATATTGCGGCAGGGACCCCGATATGGGACTACACCTTC
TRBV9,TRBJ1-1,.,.,CASSVFGEETEAFF,TGTGCCAGCAGCGTCTTCGGGGAAGAGACTGAAGCTTTCTTT
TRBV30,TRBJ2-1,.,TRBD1,CASSGTGGGIDNEQFF,TGTGCCTCCTCCGGGACAGGGGGAGGGATCGACAATGAGCAGTTCTTC
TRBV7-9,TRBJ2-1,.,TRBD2,CASSPVGGSYNEQFF,TGTGCCAGCAGCCCCGTCGGGGGGTCCTACAATGAGCAGTTCTTC
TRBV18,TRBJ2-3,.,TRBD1,CASSSDRVGTDTQYF,TGTGCCAGCTCATCAGACAGGGTAGGCACAGATACGCAGTATTTT
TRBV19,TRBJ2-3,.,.,CASTWGTVSDTQYF,TGTGCCAGTACCTGGGGGACGGTTTCTGATACGCAGTATTTT
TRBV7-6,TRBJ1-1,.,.,CASSLALDSEAFF,TGTGCCAGCAGCTTAGCCTTGGACAGTGAAGCTTTCTTT
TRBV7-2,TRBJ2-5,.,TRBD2,CASSLSSGGAETQYF,TGTGCCAGCAGCTTAAGTAGCGGGGGGGCCGAGACCCAGTACTTC
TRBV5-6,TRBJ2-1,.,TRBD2,CASSYSLTSGGNEQFF,TGTGCCAGCAGCTATTCTTTGACTAGCGGGGGAAATGAGCAGTTCTTC
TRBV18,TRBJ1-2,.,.,CASSDEQEANYGYTF,TGTGCCAGCTCGGACGAACAGGAAGCTAACTATGGCTACACCTTC
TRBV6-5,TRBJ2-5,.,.,CASSLGGTSGTQYF,TGTGCCAGCAGTCTGGGCGGGACCTCTGGGACCCAGTACTTC
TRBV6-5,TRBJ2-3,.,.,CASSYSGGRTDTQYF,TGTGCCAGCAGTTACTCGGGGGGCCGCACAGATACGCAGTATTTT
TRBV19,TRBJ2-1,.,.,CASSTGTQRFNEQFF,TGTGCCAGTAGTACCGGGACTCAAAGGTTCAATGAGCAGTTCTTC
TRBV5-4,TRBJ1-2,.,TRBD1,CASSSIRGNGYTF,TGTGCCAGCAGCTCAATCAGGGGGAATGGCTACACCTTC
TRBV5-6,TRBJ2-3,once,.,CASSFPRTDTQYF,TGTGCCAGCAGCTTTCCCAGAACAGATACGCAGTATTTT
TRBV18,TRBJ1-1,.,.,CASSPGRLTEAFF,TGTGCCAGCTCACCAGGAAGACTCACTGAAGCTTTCTTT
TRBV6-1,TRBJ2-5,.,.,CASSELEGFGETQYF,TGTGCCAGCAGTGAACTGGAGGGGTTTGGGGAGACCCAGTACTTC
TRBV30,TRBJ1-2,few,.,CAWSVGQTYYGYTF,TGTGCCTGGAGCGTTGGACAGACTTACTATGGCTACACCTTC
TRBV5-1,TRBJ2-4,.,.,CASSLNGILAKNIQYF,TGCGCCAGCAGCTTGAACGGGATTCTAGCCAAAAACATTCAGTACTTC
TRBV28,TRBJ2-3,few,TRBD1,CASSQGASTDTQYF,TGTGCCAGCAGCCAGGGGGCTAGCACAGATACGCAGTATTTT
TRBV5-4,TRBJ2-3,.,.,CASSLNPDSTDTQYF,TGTGCCAGCAGCTTGAACCCTGACAGCACAGATACGCAGTATTTT
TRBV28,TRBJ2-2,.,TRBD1,CASSLIGQGPNTGELFF,TGTGCCAGCAGTTTAATAGGACAGGGCCCGAACACCGGGGAGCTGTTTTTT
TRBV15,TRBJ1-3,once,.,CATSTPPLRKGPSSGNTIYF,TGTGCCACCAGCACCCCCCCCCTTAGGAAGGGCCCCAGCTCTGGAAACACCATATATTTT
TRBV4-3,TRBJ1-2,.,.,CASSPQVKGHYGYTF,TGCGCCAGCAGCCCCCAGGTCAAGGGCCACTATGGCTACACCTTC
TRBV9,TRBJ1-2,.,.,CASSVTGLYGYTF,TGTGCCAGCAGCGTAACAGGGCTCTATGGCTACACCTTC
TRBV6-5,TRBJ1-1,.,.,CASSSTVPWNTEAFF,TGTGCCAGCAGTTCGACAGTGCCTTGGAACACTGAAGCTTTCTTT
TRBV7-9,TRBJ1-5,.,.,CASSLGDSNQPQHF,TGTGCCAGCAGCTTGGGTGATAGCAATCAGCCCCAGCATTTT
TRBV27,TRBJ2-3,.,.,CASSFRGDTQYF,TGTGCCAGCAGTTTTCGGGGGGATACGCAGTATTTT
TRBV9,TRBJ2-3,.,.,CASSPEVAGTTDTQYF,TGTGCCAGCAGCCCCGAGGTTGCGGGAACCACAGATACGCAGTATTTT
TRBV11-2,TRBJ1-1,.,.,CASSLVFRGQRAFF,TGTGCCAGCAGCTTAGTCTTTAGAGGCCAAAGGGCTTTCTTT
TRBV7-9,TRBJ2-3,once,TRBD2,CASSLKYRLAGVADTQYF,TGTGCCAGCAGCTTAAAATATCGTCTAGCGGGAGTGGCAGATACGCAGTATTTT
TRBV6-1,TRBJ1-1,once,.,CASSPLGGAAEAFF,TGTGCCAGCTCCCCCCTAGGGGGGGCCGCTGAAGCTTTCTTT
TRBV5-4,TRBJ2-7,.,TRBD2,CASSSTSGTHEQYF,TGTGCCAGCAGCTCGACTAGCGGGACGCACGAGCAGTACTTC